Included here is one T cell receptor beta chain sequence, with context. This clonotype was detected a few times. What this receptor recognizes is not known. Base qualities are not recorded, but no much larger clone differs from it by a single base. This entry belongs to a study of human T cells and chemical hapten exposure (dated by TCRdb to the early 2020s). For context, the study as a whole: For sensitization, 2% DPC in acetone was applied to a roughly 2 cm by roughly 2 cm area of upper inner arm skin. Weekly therapeutic DPC doses were additionally applied to the scalp of patients throughout the roughly 24-week study period. Patch tests used Finn chambers with 0.01% DPC on the upper back, scored after 6 days by International Contact Dermatitis Research Group standards. The mostly female patient cohort included alopecia areata with under or over 50% scalp involvement, alopecia totalis and alopecia universalis. Libraries were pooled for sequencing, and variation in per-sample TCR yields was attributed mainly to small differences in library volumes within the pool. Peripheral blood TCR repertoire changes were tracked in vivo in alopecia patients during primary and secondary sensitization to the hapten diphenylcyclopropenone (DPC). Blood samples were taken from patients before sensitization (week 0) and then at 2, 6 and about 24 weeks after DPC sensitization. Blood for TCR sequencing was provided by twenty-nine alopecia patients at one to four time points (pre-sensitization, 2, 6 and 24 weeks). Study-level results and caveats: DPC sensitization did not change the number of TCRs with a frequency above 1 in 1000, and there was no evidence of changes in global repertoire structure. Patch test score correlated positively with the number of PT1 expanded TCRs, reaching significance at thresholds 8, 16 and 32 but not at 4. After repeated subsampling, the strength of the expansion versus patch-test correlation and the threshold at which it became significant changed. Compared with pre-sensitization or healthy control sets, expanded TCRs formed significantly more large CDR3 similarity clusters, which is consistent with antigen-driven responses. Because all patients had alopecia, a presumed autoimmune disease, the immune response of the patients might differ from that of healthy individuals.

The receptor library was made with RACE. TCRdb shows the sequencer as NextSeq 500. During library preparation, unique molecular identifiers were attached to individual cDNA molecules so that TCRs could be counted quantitatively and reproducibly. Both TCR alpha and TCR beta chains were sequenced from each blood RNA sample. As for the authors' bioinformatics: The median number of TCRs per sample was 85,000 to 100,000, ranging from roughly 23,224 to 700,000. V, J and CDR3 annotation of the TCR reads was performed with the Decombinator software suite. Every sample was subsampled to the same number of TCRs (28,000) for the PS versus PT1 abundance plots. Expanded TCRs were defined as absent before sensitization and observed at least eight times at the 2-week time point. TCRdb ran its own pipeline on the public reads, namely fastp trimming at Q25 and MiXCR clone calling, and kept in-frame beta chains. Merged by CDR3 protein, the rows form single entries marked with the most common genes and DNA. TCRdb assigned the V and J calls; the authors' analysis was not used. The sample table holds 150,000 to 200,000 distinct CDR3 sequences, of which around 24% were seen once. The ten largest clones take up 6% to 8% of the sample.

In light of the paper, this sample's time point label describes: patch test 1, 2 weeks after DPC sensitization. The sample's treatment or condition label, in plain terms: therapeutic diphenylcyclopropenone sensitization with weekly scalp DPC. At each patch-test visit, blood was drawn before the patch test was applied. To be eligible, patients had to be aged 18 to 70, diagnosed with alopecia and judged suitable for DPC therapy, while pregnant patients were excluded. Total RNA was extracted from unfractionated whole blood collected in Tempus Blood RNA tubes. The input for sequencing was whole blood, taken in connection with sensitization to the hapten diphenylcyclopropenone (DPC). This clonotype was sampled from a woman between 45 and 65 years old with alopecia areata. Some clones in this sample may be carry-over from other donors' samples.

The CDR3 amino acid sequence is: CASSFEGLGNQPQHF. The DNA is TGTGCCAGCAGTTTTGAAGGTCTCGGCAATCAGCCCCAGCATTTT. The sequence links TRBV6-6 to TRBJ1-5; no D gene can be assigned with confidence. The CDR3 measures 15 amino acids from cysteine to phenylalanine. Of all the DNA, just the CDR3 is kept, 45 bases in frame from base 1. Between the V and J ends, shortened by 4 bases and 2 bases respectively, the junction contains 12 bases. CDR1 MNHNY and CDR2 SVGAGI were looked up in the germline V gene (reference sequence).